This TCR beta chain comes out of a study of response to subunit inactivated influenza vaccine. This clonotype was detected ten times or more. The antigen is undetermined. Whole-study findings and limits: Authors suggested few new T cells are recruited by each seasonal influenza vaccination.

Germline lookup yields CDR1 MNHNS and CDR2 SASEGT. The CDR3 sequence is 17 residues long. V lost 5 bases to trimming and J lost 6 bases; unmatched junction nucleotides: 13. Via MiXCR, TCRdb re-called the RT-PCR reads, giving one row per CDR3 protein. The sample gives some 480,000 distinct CDR3 sequences, approximately 11% of which show up once; approximately 12% is in the top ten. The TCR comes from a man aged 50-60 years who received an inactivated influenza vaccine. The sequenced sample was PBMCs from blood, obtained 40 to 50 days after vaccination. V usage is TRBV6-1 and J usage is TRBJ2-1; 10 bases line up with TRBD2. The CDR3 region has the DNA TGTGCCAGCAGTCCCCCAGCGGGGGGGCCCCTAAGCAATGAGCAGTTCTTC. Translating gives CASSPPAGGPLSNEQFF.